The T cell receptor (beta chain) described here comes from a study of blood T cell repertoires in COVID-19. Study summary: Sites across the United States, Italy and Spain contributed samples from acute and convalescent COVID-19. The cDNA or gDNA used as material had been derived from T cells, B-cell-depleted T cells, or PBMCs.

Per germline, CDR1 SGHAT and CDR2 FQDESV (reference sequence). The CDR3 runs 16 residues. Between the trimmed V and J ends, which lost 5 bases and 2 bases, there was a span of 16 bases. Study processing details: Reference gene primer amplification gave estimated nucleated cell counts. The repertoire was sequenced with immunoSEQ multiplex PCR; TCRdb's copy has only in-frame clones and lacks some. V and J calls and clone size are those listed in that table; D and trimming were worked out from the DNA. This sample has 300,000 to 450,000 clones, with roughly 85% found just once. The material sequenced was peripheral blood. The chain couples TRBV11-1 to TRBJ2-1; no clear D. The TCR was taken from a woman between 18 and 30 years old with acute or convalescent COVID-19. The CDR3, as DNA: TGTGCCAGCAGCAAGCGCGGTGGCTTTCCCTACAATGAGCAGTTCTTC. This encodes CASSKRGGFPYNEQFF.